A single sample gave rise to the 26 T cell receptor beta chains below, sequenced in a study of shared clonotypes between healthy human individuals. Clones were sequenced by immunoSEQ multiplex PCR, and TCRdb holds only the in-frame ones, with some missing. The sample includes some 650,000 clones, about 97% seen only once; the top ten take approximately 0.057%. Sequenced sample: naive CD4+ T cells sorted from blood. Subset reported: CD45RA+ positively selected. Every receptor here comes from a woman aged 25-40 years in good health.

This CDR3 reads CAISEGRQGAKNIQYF. DNA of the CDR3: TGTGCCATCAGTGAGGGCAGACAGGGCGCCAAAAACATTCAGTACTTC. The V call is TRBV10-3, the J call TRBJ2-4; 7 nucleotides agree with TRBD1. The germline V gene encodes CDR1 ENHRY and CDR2 SYGVKD. CDR3 length equals 16 residues. With V trimmed by 2 bases and J by 1 base, 5 bases remained unmatched.

The V call is TRBV28, the J call TRBJ2-1, with 8 bases that match TRBD2. The CDR3 is 13 residues long. Germline CDR1 MDHEN, CDR2 SYDVKM. J was trimmed by 4 bases and V by 8 bases; bases with no gene match: 4. The CDR3 region is CASQLAEYNEQFF. The CDR3 DNA reads TGTGCCAGCCAACTAGCGGAGTACAATGAGCAGTTCTTC. Full variable domain (rest looked up from reference TRBV28 and TRBJ2-1): DVKVTQSSRYLVKRTGEKVFLECVQDMDHENMFWYRQDPGLGLRLIYFSYDVKMKEKGDIPEGYSVSREKKERFSLILESASTNQTSMYLCASQLAEYNEQFFGPGTRLTVL.

Here the CDR3 DNA reads TGCAGCGTTGAAGGGACTAGCGGACCCTACGAGCAGTACTTC. It translates to CSVEGTSGPYEQYF. The chain uses TRBV29-1 and TRBJ2-7; 10 nucleotides agree with TRBD2. Germline CDR1 is SQVTM and CDR2 is ANQGSEA. The CDR3 has 14 amino acids. The V gene end was trimmed by 1 base and the J gene end by 2 bases; junction bases not matched to a gene: 2.

The chain has TRBV5-1 and TRBJ1-4; 8 nucleotides match TRBD1. CDR3 length: 16 amino acids. After removal of 1 base from V and 2 bases from J, the junction contained 4 bases not matched to a gene. Germline loops: CDR1 SGHRS, CDR2 YFSETQ. In DNA, the CDR3 is TGCGCCAGCAGCTTGTCCCGGGACAGGACTAATGAAAAACTGTTTTTT. This gives the protein CASSLSRDRTNEKLFF.

The CDR3, as DNA: TGTGCCAGCAGAGTAAGAGGGGACACGAACACTGAAGCTTTCTTT. Residues: CASRVRGDTNTEAFF. The V call is TRBV6-1, the J call TRBJ1-1; a weak D match, TRBD1 (6 bases). CDR1 is MNHNS and CDR2 is SASEGT in the germline V gene. The CDR3 has 15 residues. V was trimmed by 6 bases and J by 1 base, leaving 15 bases between them.

This chain's CDR3 is CASSKSPTSGSRNEQFF. CDR3 DNA sequence: TGTGCCAGCAGTAAGTCACCGACTAGCGGGAGTCGGAATGAGCAGTTCTTC. The chain carries TRBV28 and TRBJ2-1, with 12 bases identical to TRBD2. Germline V gives CDR1 MDHEN, CDR2 SYDVKM. With 5 bases clipped from V and 7 bases from J, the junction kept 12 bases outside the gene matches. The CDR3 runs to 17 residues.

In DNA form, the CDR3 reads TGTGCCAGCAGCTTAACTATGTGGCAAACTAGCAGACAAGAGACCCAGTACTTC. Amino acids: CASSLTMWQTSRQETQYF. The V and J genes are TRBV7-2 and TRBJ2-5, with D possibly matching TRBD2 (6 bases). The CDR3 is 18 residues long. V was pared by 2 bases and J by 2 bases, with 21 bases between. Germline-derived CDR1 and CDR2 are SGHTA and FQGNSA.

CDR3 residues: CASSRHGNRGYEQYF. CDR3 bases: TGTGCCAGCAGTCGGCACGGAAACAGGGGGTACGAGCAGTACTTC. The rearrangement links TRBV28 to TRBJ2-7, with 8 nucleotides matching TRBD1. Germline V gene sequence: CDR1 MDHEN, CDR2 SYDVKM. V trimming: 5 bases; J trimming: 4 bases; junction bases outside the gene matches: 10. The CDR3 totals 15 residues.

The chain combines TRBV29-1 with TRBJ1-3, with a possible D match to TRBD1 (6 bases). Looked up from germline, CDR1 is SQVTM and CDR2 is ANQGSEA. V lost 6 bases and J lost 0, with 12 bases in between. This CDR3 region has 14 residues. In nucleotides, the CDR3 is TGCAGCGTCGCCGACAGGACCTCTGGAAACACCATATATTTT. Protein sequence: CSVADRTSGNTIYF.

The genes are TRBV19 and TRBJ1-2; 9 positions agree with TRBD1. CDR1 and CDR2 from the germline V gene are LNHDA and SQIVND (reference sequence). This CDR3 has 13 amino acids. Germline trimming cut 7 bases from V and 7 bases from J; bases unmatched to any gene: 7. CDR3 protein: CASIYRGRFGYTF. Here the CDR3 DNA reads TGTGCCAGTATCTACAGGGGGCGGTTTGGCTACACCTTC.

The chain uses TRBV4-1 and TRBJ2-1, with D possibly TRBD2 on 5 matching bases. The germline V gene has CDR1 MGHRA and CDR2 YSYEKL. This CDR3 has 15 amino acids. V was clipped by 4 bases and J by 6 bases, with 16 bases between them. The CDR3 DNA follows: TGCGCCAGCAGCCTGGCCGGGCTAGCCTCCAATGAGCAGTTCTTC. Residues: CASSLAGLASNEQFF.

The rearrangement joins TRBV7-2 to TRBJ1-1; D remains ambiguous. Germline-derived CDR1 and CDR2 are SGHTA and FQGNSA. V lost 5 bases, J lost 0 bases, and 10 bases lay in between. This CDR3 has 14 residues. CDR3 nucleotide sequence: TGTGCCAGCAGCAAATTCAACCTGAACACTGAAGCTTTCTTT. Translating it yields CASSKFNLNTEAFF.

The chain employs TRBV10-3 and TRBJ2-5, with D unresolved. The J call is in doubt because the DNA end fits TRBJ2-7 better. The CDR3 has 13 amino acids. CDR1 ENHRY and CDR2 SYGVKD come from the germline V gene. The CDR3 region is CAISPTVSYEQYF. CDR3 in DNA: TGTGCCATCAGCCCGACGGTTTCCTACGAGCAGTACTTC.

V gene TRBV5-6 combines with J gene TRBJ2-1; 11 bases match TRBD2. V trimming: 0 bases; J trimming: 3 bases; junction bases outside the gene matches: 2. The CDR3 extends over 16 amino acids. Germline assignment: CDR1 SGHDT and CDR2 YYEEEE. The CDR3 region has the DNA TGTGCCAGCAGCTTGGCCGGGACTAGCGGCTACAATGAGCAGTTCTTC. Translated, it gives CASSLAGTSGYNEQFF.

The V and J genes are TRBV28 and TRBJ2-1; tentatively, D is TRBD1 or TRBD2 (5 bases each). V dropped 6 bases and J dropped 5 bases, with 20 bases sitting between them. Germline V lookup: CDR1 MDHEN, CDR2 SYDVKM. CDR3 length: 16 residues. The CDR3 nucleotides read TGTGCCAGCAGCTCAAACCCCGGGACCCCAAACAATGAGCAGTTCTTC. This codes for CASSSNPGTPNNEQFF.

The chain couples TRBV29-1 to TRBJ2-3, with D uncertain. Germline V gives CDR1 SQVTM, CDR2 ANQGSEA. Trimming shortened V by 3 bases and J by 4 bases, and 11 bases separated the two germline ends. The CDR3 is 13 amino acids. The CDR3 is CSVEVGVADTQYF. In nucleotides, the CDR3 is TGCAGCGTTGAGGTCGGAGTGGCAGATACGCAGTATTTT.

V usage is TRBV19 and J usage is TRBJ1-5; 10 bases match TRBD1. The CDR3 has 17 amino acids. The trim removed 8 bases at V and 2 bases at J, leaving 12 bases unmatched. In germline, CDR1 is LNHDA, CDR2 SQIVND (reference sequence). In DNA form, the CDR3 reads TGTGCCAGTCGGAGAGGGACAGGGGAATTGGGCAATCAGCCCCAGCATTTT. Its protein is CASRRGTGELGNQPQHF. The variable domain in full, with the rest retrieved from reference TRBV19 and TRBJ1-5, is DGGITQSPKYLFRKEGQNVTLSCEQNLNHDAMYWYRQDPGQGLRLIYYSQIVNDFQKGDIAEGYSVSREKKESFPLTVTSAQKNPTAFYLCASRRGTGELGNQPQHFGDGTRLSIL.

The chain is built from TRBV14 and TRBJ2-7; 11 bases line up with TRBD1. Trimming took 4 bases from V and 4 from J; bases not matched to a gene: 0. The CDR3 sequence is 13 residues long. Germline V lookup: CDR1 SGHDN, CDR2 FVKESK. Here the CDR3 DNA reads TGTGCCAGCAGCCGGGACAGGGGGTACGAGCAGTACTTC. It translates to CASSRDRGYEQYF.

The rearrangement joins TRBV5-4 to TRBJ1-2; no clear D. The CDR3 sequence is 16 residues long. Germline loops: CDR1 SGHNT, CDR2 YYREEE (reference sequence). V was clipped by 1 base and J by 5 bases, with 18 bases between them. Here the CDR3 DNA reads TGTGCCAGCAGCTTGATTCGGACGAAAACGGGGTATGGCTACACCTTC. Translating gives CASSLIRTKTGYGYTF.

The CDR3 reads CASSSGSGSSYNEQFF. CDR3 DNA: TGTGCCAGCAGCTCCGGTAGCGGGTCCTCCTACAATGAGCAGTTCTTC. The rearrangement joins TRBV5-4 to TRBJ2-1; 7 bases map to TRBD2. This CDR3 has 16 amino acids. Germline loops: CDR1 SGHNT, CDR2 YYREEE (reference sequence). The V gene end was trimmed by 3 bases and the J gene end by 0 bases; junction bases not matched to a gene: 6.

The chain employs TRBV6-1 and TRBJ1-2; D may be TRBD1 (6 bases). CDR3 length equals 15 residues. V was shortened by 5 bases and J by 6 bases, with 19 bases between the two germline ends. Germline CDR1 is MNHNS and CDR2 is SASEGT. The CDR3 nucleotides are TGTGCCAGCAGTCCCCTTATACCGGGGGCTGATGGCTACACCTTC. Translated, it gives CASSPLIPGADGYTF.

Worth noting for this clone: No DNA is shown, since the ends of the CDR3 on it are uncertain; the CDR3 is the one TCRdb lists. This rearrangement joins TRBV18 to TRBJ2-7; TRBD2 is the table's D call and was not checked against the DNA. The CDR3 length is 18 residues, termini included. CDR1 KGHSH and CDR2 LQKENI come from the germline V gene. This chain's CDR3 is CASSPWRFGSGSFLASYF.

In this sample, this clone turned up once. J is TRBJ2-1 and V is TRBV5-6, with 9 bases that match TRBD2. Unmatched junction bases numbered 7, after V lost 0 bases and J lost 9 bases. This CDR3 contains 15 residues. From germline, CDR1 is SGHDT and CDR2 YYEEEE. DNA of the CDR3: TGTGCCAGCAGCTTGGCTGGCGGGAGGGCAGGTGAGCAGTTCTTC. It specifies CASSLAGGRAGEQFF.

The chain recombines TRBV15 with TRBJ2-4, with TRBD2 identical over 7 bases. The V and J ends lost 6 bases and 10 bases, in that order; junction bases with no gene match: 15. The CDR3 covers 15 residues. Germline CDR1 is LNHNV and CDR2 is YYDKDF (reference sequence). DNA for the CDR3: TGTGCCACCAGTTGGTTGAAGGGAGGGGCCGGTATTCAGTACTTC. This sequence encodes CATSWLKGGAGIQYF.

This clone appeared once. The chain recombines TRBV7-2 with TRBJ2-7; no clear D. Germline V gene lookup returns CDR1 SGHTA and CDR2 FQGNSA. This CDR3 is 11 amino acids long. V lost 1 base, J lost 3 bases, and 1 base lay in between. The DNA for the CDR3 is TGTGCCAGCAGCTTAGACTACGAGCAGTACTTC. This gives the protein CASSLDYEQYF.

In this sample, this clone turned up once. The gene calls are TRBV7-9 and TRBJ1-2, with a weak D call TRBD1 (5 bases). There are 14 residues in the CDR3. Germline CDR1 and CDR2: SEHNR and FQNEAQ (reference sequence). The V gene lost 2 bases and the J gene lost 0 bases, with 7 bases spanning the gap. CDR3 region: CASSLMGPNYGYTF. CDR3 coding DNA: TGTGCCAGCAGCTTAATGGGGCCTAACTATGGCTACACCTTC.